These 22 T cell receptor beta chains share one sample of origin, sequenced in a study of cytomegalovirus exposure and HLA in healthy donors. Clones were read by immunoSEQ multiplex PCR, and TCRdb kept only the in-frame ones, dropping some. The data show approximately 120,000 clones, with over 90% seen just once and around 1.2% held by the top ten. The sample consisted of PBMCs. The receptor source for this set is a woman between 18 and 29 years old in good health and CMV-seronegative.

The V gene is TRBV30, the J gene TRBJ2-7; no firm D call. Trimming took off 8 bases at V and 5 bases at J, with 16 bases between the two ends. The V gene's germline CDR1 is GTSNPN and CDR2 SVGIG (reference sequence). The CDR3 runs to 12 residues. In DNA form, the CDR3 reads TGTGCCGCAGCGCCAGAGGCGGACGAGCAGTACTTC. Translated: CAAAPEADEQYF.

This clone has just one count. The rearrangement uses TRBV9 and TRBJ2-3, with 15 bases identical to TRBD2. Germline V lookup: CDR1 SGDLS, CDR2 YYNGEE. V dropped 3 bases and J dropped 4; count of bases not matched to a gene: 6. The CDR3 covers 17 residues. CDR3 DNA sequence: TGTGCCAGCAGCGCCGGACTAGCGGGAGGGTATCCAGATACGCAGTATTTT. This sequence encodes CASSAGLAGGYPDTQYF.

The chain is built from TRBV4-2 and TRBJ2-2; 14 bases are a match to TRBD2. The germline CDR1 and CDR2 sequences are LGHNA and YNFKEQ. J was trimmed by 8 bases and V by 0 bases; bases with no gene match: 8. The CDR3 is 18 residues long. CDR3 bases: TGTGCCAGCAGCCAAGATTTGAGACTAGCGGGAGGGAAGGGGGAGCTGTTTTTT. It translates to CASSQDLRLAGGKGELFF.

V gene TRBV4-2 combines with J gene TRBJ1-2; no clear D gene. Germline CDR1 is LGHNA and CDR2 is YNFKEQ. The CDR3 has 14 residues. Trimming removed 4 bases from V and 1 base from J, with 10 bases in between. CDR3 sequence: CASSLVADNYGYTF. CDR3 DNA: TGTGCCAGCAGCCTGGTGGCGGATAACTATGGCTACACCTTC.

V gene TRBV10-3 combines with J gene TRBJ2-1; the D gene is possibly TRBD2 (6 bases). Germline values: CDR1 ENHRY, CDR2 SYGVKD. Deletions cut 5 bases from V and 5 bases from J, with 19 bases between. There are 16 residues in the CDR3. This CDR3 is CAISPIRRGADNEQFF. Written as DNA, the CDR3 is TGTGCCATCAGTCCCATCCGGAGGGGTGCTGACAATGAGCAGTTCTTC.

The rearrangement joins TRBV2 to TRBJ2-7, with a weak D call TRBD1 (5 bases). Trimming pared 3 bases from V and 1 base from J, leaving 13 bases between. This CDR3 is built from 15 residues. Germline values: CDR1 SNHLY, CDR2 FYNNEI. The CDR3 bases are TGTGCCAGCAGTGAGGGTCCGGACACGTCCTACGAGCAGTACTTC. Its translation is CASSEGPDTSYEQYF.

This chain joins TRBV2 and TRBJ2-5; perhaps TRBD1 as D (8 bases). This CDR3 is 18 amino acids long. The V end lost 6 bases, the J end lost 2 bases, and 25 bases lay between the germline ends. The germline gives CDR1 SNHLY, CDR2 FYNNEI. DNA for the CDR3: TGTGCCAGCAGCTTTAACTACAGGGGGGGGAGAAATCAAGAGACCCAGTACTTC. Translation: CASSFNYRGGRNQETQYF. Full variable domain (missing parts from reference TRBV2 and TRBJ2-5): EPEVTQTPSHQVTQMGQEVILRCVPISNHLYFYWYRQILGQKVEFLVSFYNNEISEKSEIFDDQFSVERPDGSNFTLKIRSTKLEDSAMYFCASSFNYRGGRNQETQYFGPGTRLLVL.

The gene calls are TRBV7-3 and TRBJ2-5, with 13 positions matching TRBD2. V dropped 5 bases and J dropped 5; count of bases not matched to a gene: 5. Per germline, CDR1 SGHTA and CDR2 FQGTGA. The CDR3 runs to 15 residues. Here the CDR3 DNA reads TGTGCCAGCAGCACGACTAGCGGGGGGCGGGAGACCCAGTACTTC. It encodes CASSTTSGGRETQYF.

V gene TRBV5-4 combines with J gene TRBJ1-1; TRBD1 might be the D (6 bases). Germline CDR1 SGHNT, CDR2 YYREEE (reference sequence). Trimming removed 0 bases at V and 3 bases at J, with 9 bases between. This CDR3 has 14 residues. This chain's CDR3 is CASSLANRDTEAFF. The CDR3 DNA sequence: TGTGCCAGCAGCTTGGCTAACAGGGACACTGAAGCTTTCTTT.

The J gene is TRBJ1-1, the V gene TRBV29-1; D gene ambiguous. The V end lost 3 bases, the J end lost 7 bases, and 3 bases lay between the germline ends. This CDR3 spans 9 amino acids. Germline values: CDR1 SQVTM, CDR2 ANQGSEA. The CDR3 here is CSVDLEAFF. In DNA, the CDR3 is TGCAGCGTTGACCTTGAAGCTTTCTTT.

V is TRBV5-8 and J is TRBJ1-5; TRBD1 might be the D (6 bases). V lost 4 bases, J lost 9 bases, and 20 bases lay in between. Germline-derived CDR1 and CDR2 are SGHTS and YDEGEE. The CDR3 loop spans 15 amino acids. CDR3 bases: TGTGCCAGCAGCGAGATACAGGGCTCCCGGCTGCCCCAGCATTTT. Translating it yields CASSEIQGSRLPQHF.

The chain links TRBV5-6 to TRBJ2-3; TRBD2 aligns across 7 bases. Germline-derived CDR1 and CDR2 are SGHDT and YYEEEE. The CDR3 runs to 17 residues. V lost 1 base to trimming and J lost 1 base; unmatched junction nucleotides: 9. The CDR3 reads CASSLRIAGEGTDTQYF. CDR3 DNA sequence: TGTGCCAGCAGCTTGCGGATCGCGGGGGAGGGCACAGATACGCAGTATTTT.

The V call is TRBV5-1, the J call TRBJ2-5; TRBD2 matches 11 bases. CDR3 length: 15 residues. CDR1 SGHRS and CDR2 YFSETQ come from the germline V gene. With 1 base clipped from V and 3 bases from J, the junction kept 2 bases outside the gene matches. The CDR3 DNA sequence: TGCGCCAGCAGCTTGCAGGGACTAGCGGAAGAGACCCAGTACTTC. The encoded protein is CASSLQGLAEETQYF.

The J gene is TRBJ1-1, the V gene TRBV27, with D uncertain. Trimming stripped 6 bases from V and 5 bases from J, with 16 bases between. Germline V gene data show CDR1 as MNHEY and CDR2 as SMNVEV (reference sequence). The length of the CDR3 is 14 residues. This chain's CDR3 is CASSRPGGRTEAFF. CDR3 coding DNA: TGTGCCAGCAGCCGGCCGGGCGGGAGGACTGAAGCTTTCTTT.

This sequence joins TRBV6-1 and TRBJ1-5; 10 bases line up with TRBD1. Germline CDR1 and CDR2: MNHNS and SASEGT. This CDR3 spans 15 amino acids. J gave up 5 bases and V 6 bases, and 7 bases lay outside the gene matches. The CDR3 protein is CASSRGQGRDQPQHF. Written as DNA, the CDR3 is TGTGCCAGCAGCCGGGGACAGGGGCGGGATCAGCCCCAGCATTTT.

The chain has TRBV6-1 and TRBJ2-3; maybe TRBD1 (6 bases). Germline CDR1 reads MNHNS; CDR2 reads SASEGT. Trimming cost V 2 bases and J 4 bases, with 13 bases left between them. There are 15 residues in the CDR3. For the CDR3, the DNA is TGTGCCAGCAGTGAACCCGGGACAATATCAGATACGCAGTATTTT. Translated: CASSEPGTISDTQYF.

The gene calls are TRBV4-2 and TRBJ2-2, with D tentatively TRBD2 (6 bases). The CDR3 contains 15 residues. Germline-derived CDR1 and CDR2 are LGHNA and YNFKEQ. V was clipped by 4 bases and J by 0 bases, with 9 bases between them. This CDR3 reads CASSLRLANTGELFF. The CDR3 DNA follows: TGTGCCAGCAGCCTAAGACTAGCGAACACCGGGGAGCTGTTTTTT.

In nucleotides, the CDR3 is TGTGCCAGCAGCTTAGCGCTAGCGGGAGAAGGGAATGAGCAGTTCTTC. Its translation: CASSLALAGEGNEQFF. The chain employs TRBV7-9 and TRBJ2-1, with 10 bases lining up with TRBD2. The V and J ends lost 0 bases and 7 bases, in that order; junction bases with no gene match: 6. CDR1 and CDR2 from the germline V gene are SEHNR and FQNEAQ (reference sequence). The CDR3 has 16 amino acids. Variable domain in full (rest from reference TRBV7-9 and TRBJ2-1): DTGVSQNPRHKITKRGQNVTFRCDPISEHNRLYWYRQTLGQGPEFLTYFQNEAQLEKSRLLSDRFSAERPKGSFSTLEIQRTEQGDSAMYLCASSLALAGEGNEQFFGPGTRLTVL.

The chain carries TRBV5-4 and TRBJ1-1; 9 bases map to TRBD1. The ends lost 4 bases at V and 8 bases at J; junction bases unmatched: 6. The CDR3 has 13 residues. CDR1 and CDR2 (germline): SGHNT, YYREEE (reference sequence). In DNA, the CDR3 is TGTGCCAGCAGCCCGGGGACAGGGAGGGAAGCTTTCTTT. Protein product: CASSPGTGREAFF.

This chain joins TRBV7-2 and TRBJ1-2; 7 bases map to TRBD1. The germline CDR1 and CDR2 sequences are SGHTA and FQGNSA. The trim removed 8 bases at V and 0 bases at J, leaving 15 bases unmatched. The CDR3 length is 17 residues. CDR3 residues: CASLTDGTALTNYGYTF. The CDR3 bases are TGTGCCAGCCTCACCGACGGGACAGCCCTGACTAACTATGGCTACACCTTC.

V usage is TRBV6-6 and J usage is TRBJ1-1; maybe TRBD1 (6 bases). Looked up from germline, CDR1 is MNHNY and CDR2 is SVGAGI (reference sequence). Trimming stripped 7 bases from V and 0 bases from J, with 9 bases between. This CDR3 region has 13 residues. The CDR3, as DNA: TGTGCCAGCACAGGACAGCTGAACACTGAAGCTTTCTTT. This codes for CASTGQLNTEAFF.

The V and J genes are TRBV7-9 and TRBJ1-1; D not resolved. The CDR3 sequence is 11 residues long. CDR1 SEHNR and CDR2 FQNEAQ come from the germline V gene (reference sequence). V was pared by 5 bases and J by 8 bases, with 9 bases between. Written as DNA, the CDR3 is TGTGCCAGCAGCCGATGGGAGGAAGCTTTCTTT. Translating it yields CASSRWEEAFF.